Listed below are T cell receptor beta chains from one sample, sequenced in a study of T cell changes during pregnancy in multiple sclerosis. Sequencing was performed with immunoSEQ multiplex PCR; in TCRdb, only in-frame clones are kept and a portion is missing. This table has tens of thousands of clones, approximately 92% appearing once. The input for sequencing was CD4+ T cells from peripheral blood mononuclear cells, taken after pregnancy. The receptor source for this set is a female donor with multiple sclerosis, enrolled in a pregnancy study. Each CDR3 is given with its conserved first and last residue. A D gene is named only where the DNA matches it firmly. Size values are once, few and many counts, or a class for expanded clones, and some rows have none.

V gene	J gene	CDR3 length	clone size	D gene	CDR3 protein
TRBV18	TRBJ1-2	15	-	TRBD1	CASSPPRQGNYGYTF
TRBV30	TRBJ1-5	14	-	-	CAWSGVRANQPQHF
TRBV5-6	TRBJ1-4	15	once	TRBD1	CASSLDGTGGEKLFF
TRBV6-6	TRBJ2-7	15	once	-	CASTPPGVGSYEQYF
TRBV6-5	TRBJ2-7	14	-	TRBD1	CASSQRQGTGRQYF
TRBV11-2	TRBJ2-3	15	-	-	CASGDTFGGTDTQYF
TRBV6-1	TRBJ1-2	14	-	-	CASSEATTAYGYTF
TRBV9	TRBJ2-5	14	-	TRBD1	CASSVSTGDGTQYF
TRBV18	TRBJ2-3	13	-	-	CASSPPSTDTQYF
TRBV28	TRBJ1-1	14	-	-	CASSPGGANTEAFF
TRBV30	TRBJ1-6	12	-	-	CAWSVGISPLHF
TRBV2	TRBJ2-5	16	-	TRBD2	CASSSAGTMGQETQYF
TRBV27	TRBJ1-2	16	-	-	CASSLSIRATGGGYTF
TRBV18	TRBJ2-7	15	-	TRBD2	CASSASGLAGNEQYF
TRBV7-9	TRBJ1-1	16	-	-	CASSEGPGGANTEAFF
TRBV19	TRBJ1-3	15	-	-	CAVRSGLTSGNTIYF
TRBV18	TRBJ1-3	16	few	TRBD1	CASSPNGQGEGNTIYF
TRBV11-2	TRBJ2-7	14	-	TRBD2	CASRKAGAYYEQYF
TRBV7-2	TRBJ1-4	15	-	TRBD1	CASSLAVGGGEKLFF
TRBV4-2	TRBJ1-1	15	-	-	CASSQQQGLNTEAFF
TRBV4-3	TRBJ2-3	14	-	-	CASNAGGSADTQYF
TRBV27	TRBJ2-7	14	-	-	CASSLLGRPYEQYF
TRBV19	TRBJ1-1	18	-	TRBD1	CASKRRQGAQGPNTEAFF
TRBV2	TRBJ2-5	12	once	-	CASSDPRETQYF
TRBV7-8	TRBJ2-3	16	-	TRBD2	CASSSLAGGSTDTQYF
TRBV4-3	TRBJ1-4	14	-	-	CASSQGLRGEKLFF
TRBV5-4	TRBJ1-3	16	few	-	CASSPRRGGSGNTIYF
TRBV7-9	TRBJ1-1	17	-	TRBD1	CASSTKPGQGAFAEAFF
TRBV7-2	TRBJ2-3	16	-	TRBD2	CASSPRASGYTDTQYF
TRBV6-1	TRBJ1-5	13	-	-	CASEVQSNQPQHF
TRBV9	TRBJ2-1	16	-	TRBD1	CASSPTLRGSNNEQFF
TRBV9	TRBJ1-5	15	-	TRBD1	CASSPGTGLNQPQHF
TRBV15	TRBJ1-6	16	-	-	CATSRDLTGFNSPLHF
TRBV7-9	TRBJ2-7	15	-	TRBD2	CASSLAGGASYEQYF
TRBV5-4	TRBJ1-2	15	-	TRBD1	CASSFAWQGGDGYTF
TRBV7-2	TRBJ1-1	13	-	-	CASTRAAGTEAFF
TRBV19	TRBJ2-1	16	-	TRBD2	CASSIWASGSYNEQFF
TRBV27	TRBJ2-7	14	-	-	CASSFYGQGVEQYF
TRBV6-6	TRBJ1-5	15	-	TRBD1	CASSLTGSRNQPQHF
TRBV7-8	TRBJ2-7	15	-	TRBD2	CASSSRAGISYEQYF
TRBV19	TRBJ2-7	14	-	TRBD2	CASSISGGPYEQYF
TRBV9	TRBJ2-1	14	-	-	CASSGGTSYNEQFF
TRBV6-5	TRBJ1-5	15	-	TRBD1	CASSYTRGTNQPQHF
TRBV6-5	TRBJ1-3	16	-	-	CASSYSRGNVGNTIYF
TRBV19	TRBJ2-5	16	-	-	CASRRRAGRTQETQYF
TRBV7-2	TRBJ2-7	14	-	-	CASSQPPRVYEQYF
TRBV10-3	TRBJ1-2	14	once	-	CAISDLQANYGYTF
TRBV27	TRBJ2-7	15	-	TRBD1	CASSKRRDRSGEQYF
TRBV18	TRBJ2-3	14	-	TRBD2	CASSPGGGADTQYF
TRBV19	TRBJ2-5	17	-	-	CASSIAWDFPLQETQYF
TRBV4-2	TRBJ2-3	18	-	TRBD2	CASSQELAGYGLTDTQYF
TRBV5-1	TRBJ2-1	17	once	TRBD1	CASSSGQGALHYNEQFF